The rows below give T cell receptor beta chains drawn from one sample of a study of naive and memory T cell subsets. MiXCR, applied by TCRdb to the 5' RACE reads, yields one record per CDR3 protein. The sample lists more than 45,000 distinct CDR3 sequences; approximately 7.2% were seen once. These receptors were collected from a male donor in good health. Each CDR3 is given with its conserved first and last residue. D genes are given only for firm matches. A clone size is listed for some rows: how often the clone was seen (once, few, many), or a class if it is expanded.

j_gene	abundance	v_gene	d_gene	CDR3nt	CDR3aa
TRBJ2-3	-	TRBV27	-	TGTGCCAGCAGTTTATTCACCCCCGGGGCATCCGGGACAGATACGCAGTATTTT	CASSLFTPGASGTDTQYF
TRBJ2-1	few	TRBV5-1	TRBD2	TGCGCCAGCAGCCGAGAGGCGGGAGGGCGGGTAAATGAGCAGTTCTTC	CASSREAGGRVNEQFF
TRBJ1-3	few	TRBV30	TRBD1	TGTGCCTGGACCTCCCAGGGGGCCATAATCCCTCTCTCTGGAAACACCATATATTTT	CAWTSQGAIIPLSGNTIYF
TRBJ2-1	-	TRBV6-5	TRBD2	TGTGCCAGCAGGCGACGAGCGGGAGGGATGAACTACAATGAGCAGTTCTTC	CASRRRAGGMNYNEQFF
TRBJ2-4	-	TRBV7-9	-	TGTGCCAGCAGCCGGCCCGGGGCAAACATTCAGTACTTC	CASSRPGANIQYF
TRBJ2-5	few	TRBV19	TRBD2	TGTGCCAGTAGTGTAGGACTAGCGGTAGAGACCCAGTACTTC	CASSVGLAVETQYF
TRBJ2-7	-	TRBV7-8	-	TGTGCCAGCAGCCCCCAGGGTGGCGGGGACTCCTACGAGCAGTACTTC	CASSPQGGGDSYEQYF
TRBJ2-1	-	TRBV4-2	-	TGTGCCAGCAGCCAAGGTTGGGGTGAGCAGTTCTTC	CASSQGWGEQFF
TRBJ2-3	many	TRBV14	-	TGTGCCAGCAGCCCAGAAACAGGGATGAATACGCAGTATTTT	CASSPETGMNTQYF
TRBJ2-7	many	TRBV6-6	TRBD1	TGTGCCAGCAGTTACTCGATATCCCAGGGGGCGGCGTACTTC	CASSYSISQGAAYF
TRBJ1-3	many	TRBV6-6	-	TGTGCCAGCAGTCAAGACACCCGCTCTGGAAACACCATATATTTT	CASSQDTRSGNTIYF
TRBJ2-7	many	TRBV19	TRBD1	TGTGCCAGTAGTGACCAGGGGGCGGCCTACGAGCAGTACTTC	CASSDQGAAYEQYF
TRBJ2-1	-	TRBV19	-	TGTGCCACGCGTAGCGGCCCCTACAATGAGCAGTTCTTC	CATRSGPYNEQFF
TRBJ2-7	few	TRBV20-1	-	TGCAGTGCTAGAGAAAAAAGGGGCAGGGGCGAGCAGTACTTC	CSAREKRGRGEQYF
TRBJ1-5	few	TRBV29-1	TRBD1	TGCAGCGTATGGACAGGCAACAATCAGCCCCAGCATTTT	CSVWTGNNQPQHF
TRBJ1-3	many	TRBV9	-	TGTGCCAGCAGCGTAACGTCCACGAAGCTCTCTGGAAACACCATATATTTT	CASSVTSTKLSGNTIYF
TRBJ2-2	few	TRBV7-6	TRBD2	TGTGCCAGCAGTTTGGGACTAGCGGGTAACACCGGGGAGCTGTTTTTT	CASSLGLAGNTGELFF
TRBJ1-1	many	TRBV6-6	-	TGTGCCAGCAGTTACTCTGTTGAAGCTTTCTTT	CASSYSVEAFF
TRBJ2-3	few	TRBV7-6	-	TGTGCCAGCAGCTTATTAGCGGTTGGCACAGATACGCAGTATTTT	CASSLLAVGTDTQYF
TRBJ2-7	-	TRBV19	TRBD2	TGTGCCACCGCCGCCGGGACTAGTCCCTACGAGCAGTACTTC	CATAAGTSPYEQYF
TRBJ2-3	many	TRBV19	TRBD2	TGTGCCAGTAGAAGACTAGCGGAGGCCACAGATACGCAGTATTTT	CASRRLAEATDTQYF
TRBJ2-7	many	TRBV3-1	-	TGTGCCAGCAGCCCTTCGTTTTTTACAGGGATTTCGCACGAGCAGTACTTC	CASSPSFFTGISHEQYF
TRBJ2-7	many	TRBV19	-	TGTGCCAGTAGTACCTCTCCGGCCTCCTACGAGCAGTACTTC	CASSTSPASYEQYF
TRBJ1-5	-	TRBV29-1	-	TGCAGCCCGAGGGGAGATGGCAATCAGCCCCAGCATTTT	CSPRGDGNQPQHF
TRBJ2-7	many	TRBV11-2	-	TGTGCCAGCAGCTTATCCCCTAGTAACTACGAGCAGTACTTC	CASSLSPSNYEQYF
TRBJ2-3	-	TRBV5-6	-	TGTGCCAGCAGCGTACCAGCAGAGGAGGTGACAGATACGCAGTATTTT	CASSVPAEEVTDTQYF
TRBJ2-1	-	TRBV19	-	TGTGCCACTAGCCGGGGACGCAACTCCTACAATGAGCAGTTCTTC	CATSRGRNSYNEQFF
TRBJ2-7	many	TRBV7-9	TRBD2	TGTGCCAGCAGCAGTGGCGGGAGTTACGAGCAGTACTTC	CASSSGGSYEQYF
TRBJ1-1	many	TRBV29-1	-	TGCAGCGCCTTGAACACTGAAGCTTTCTTT	CSALNTEAFF
TRBJ2-1	few	TRBV5-1	-	TGCGCCAGCAGTGGTGGAGGGGCCTACAATGAGCAGTTCTTC	CASSGGGAYNEQFF
TRBJ2-5	many	TRBV5-1	TRBD1	TGCGCCAGCAGCTTGGTTTCGGGACAGGGGGTGCAAGAGACCCAGTACTTC	CASSLVSGQGVQETQYF
TRBJ2-5	-	TRBV29-1	TRBD2	TGCAGCGACAGGACTAGCGTGGAGACCCAGTACTTC	CSDRTSVETQYF
TRBJ2-5	many	TRBV10-1	-	TGCGCCAGCAGTGAGTCGGGTAGGATGGAGACCCAGTACTTC	CASSESGRMETQYF
TRBJ1-2	-	TRBV6-5	-	TGTGCCAGCAGTGAACATAGACAGCGGGGGAGAGACGGCTACACCTTC	CASSEHRQRGRDGYTF
TRBJ1-3	many	TRBV20-1	TRBD1	TGCAGTGCCATAGCCGGGACAGGGGTGAACACCATATATTTT	CSAIAGTGVNTIYF
TRBJ1-1	many	TRBV20-1	-	TGCAGTGCTTACAGGGAGATGAACACTGAAGCTTTCTTT	CSAYREMNTEAFF
TRBJ2-7	few	TRBV12-3/TRBV12-4	-	TGTGCCAGCAGGCCAGGGGTCCCAACCTACGAGCAGTACTTC	CASRPGVPTYEQYF
TRBJ1-2	-	TRBV12-3/TRBV12-4	-	TGTGCCAGCACTCGGACAGACCTCTATGGCTACACCTTC	CASTRTDLYGYTF
TRBJ2-1	medium-sized	TRBV3-1	-	TGTGCCAGCAGCCAAGATGTCAATGAGCAGTTCTTC	CASSQDVNEQFF
TRBJ2-1	-	TRBV20-1	TRBD1	TGCAGTGCTAACCGGGACAGGGGGCCTGGTGAGCAGTTCTTC	CSANRDRGPGEQFF
TRBJ1-2	-	TRBV11-2	-	TGTGCCAGCAGCTTAGTTCGGAGCTATGGCTACACCTTC	CASSLVRSYGYTF
TRBJ1-2	many	TRBV29-1	-	TGCAGCGTCATGGGTCAGGGAAACTATGGCTACACCTTC	CSVMGQGNYGYTF
TRBJ2-3	many	TRBV20-1	-	TGCAGTGCCTCTGACTTGACAGATACGCAGTATTTT	CSASDLTDTQYF
TRBJ2-1	many	TRBV19	TRBD2	TGTGCCAGTAGCCGACTAGCGGGGGCCCGTAATGAGCAGTTCTTC	CASSRLAGARNEQFF
TRBJ1-5	-	TRBV20-1	TRBD1	TGCAGTGCTACCTCCGGGACAGGGGGGCATCAGCCCCAGAATTTT	CSATSGTGGHQPQNF
TRBJ2-1	-	TRBV5-1	-	TGCGCCAGCAGCCAGGACGGTCTCTCCTACAATGAGCAGTTCTTC	CASSQDGLSYNEQFF
TRBJ2-1	many	TRBV20-1	TRBD2	TGCAGTGCTACAGGACTAGCGCACGACAATGAGCAGTTCTTC	CSATGLAHDNEQFF
TRBJ1-1	few	TRBV29-1	-	TGCAGCGACGGGAGGGGGGGAGTTGGCACTGAAGCTTTCTTT	CSDGRGGVGTEAFF
TRBJ2-3	many	TRBV4-1	-	TGCGCCAGCAGCCAAGATCCAAGGGGACTCGTTTCGGATACGCAGTATTTT	CASSQDPRGLVSDTQYF
TRBJ2-1	few	TRBV11-3	-	TGTGCCAGCAGCTCCTCCGGGACACCCAATGAGCAGTTCTTC	CASSSSGTPNEQFF
TRBJ2-1	-	TRBV4-1	-	TGCGCCAGCAGCCCCCTTGAGAACTCCTACAATGAGCAGTTCTTC	CASSPLENSYNEQFF